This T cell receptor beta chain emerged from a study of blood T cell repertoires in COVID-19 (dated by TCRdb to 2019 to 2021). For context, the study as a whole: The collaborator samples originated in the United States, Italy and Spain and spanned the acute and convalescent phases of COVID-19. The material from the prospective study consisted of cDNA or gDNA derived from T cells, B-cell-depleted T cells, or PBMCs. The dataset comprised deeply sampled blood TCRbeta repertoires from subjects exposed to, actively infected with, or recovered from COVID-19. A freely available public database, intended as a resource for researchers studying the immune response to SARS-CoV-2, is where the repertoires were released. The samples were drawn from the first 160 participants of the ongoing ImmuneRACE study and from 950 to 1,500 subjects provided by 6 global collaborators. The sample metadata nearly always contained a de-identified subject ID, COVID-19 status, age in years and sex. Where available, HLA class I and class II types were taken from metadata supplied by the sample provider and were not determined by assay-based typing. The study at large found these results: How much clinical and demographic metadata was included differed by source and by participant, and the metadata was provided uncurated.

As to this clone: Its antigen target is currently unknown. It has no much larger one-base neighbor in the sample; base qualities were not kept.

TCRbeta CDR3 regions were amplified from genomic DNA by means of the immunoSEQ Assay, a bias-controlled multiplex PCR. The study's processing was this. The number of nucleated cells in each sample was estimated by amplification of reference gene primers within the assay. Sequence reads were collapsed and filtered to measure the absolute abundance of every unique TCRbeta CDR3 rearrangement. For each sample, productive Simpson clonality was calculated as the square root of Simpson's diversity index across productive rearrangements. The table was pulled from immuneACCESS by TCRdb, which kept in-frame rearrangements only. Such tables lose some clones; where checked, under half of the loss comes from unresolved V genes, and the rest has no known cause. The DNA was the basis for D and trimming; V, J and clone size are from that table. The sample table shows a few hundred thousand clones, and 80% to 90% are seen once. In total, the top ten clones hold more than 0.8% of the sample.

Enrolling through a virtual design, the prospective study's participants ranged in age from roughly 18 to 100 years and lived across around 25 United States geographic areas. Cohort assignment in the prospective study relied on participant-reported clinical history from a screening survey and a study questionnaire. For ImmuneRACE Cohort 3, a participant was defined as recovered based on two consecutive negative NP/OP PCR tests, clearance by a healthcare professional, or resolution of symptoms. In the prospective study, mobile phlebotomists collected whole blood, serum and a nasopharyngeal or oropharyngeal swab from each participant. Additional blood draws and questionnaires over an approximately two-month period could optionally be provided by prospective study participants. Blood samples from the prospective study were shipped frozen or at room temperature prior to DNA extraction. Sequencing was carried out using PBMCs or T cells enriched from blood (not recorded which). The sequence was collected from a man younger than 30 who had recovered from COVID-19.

The CDR3 corresponds to CASSPPAWREGYYEQYF. The DNA reads TGTGCCAGCAGCCCCCCCGCCTGGCGGGAGGGCTACTACGAGCAGTACTTC. This receptor chain uses TRBV7-9 and TRBJ2-7; TRBD2 aligns with 9 central bases. The CDR3 sequence holds 17 residues, the cysteine and phenylalanine included. Of all the DNA, just the CDR3 is kept, 51 bases in frame from base 1. Via the germline V gene (reference sequence), CDR1 is SEHNR and CDR2 FQNEAQ. V is pruned by 5 bases and J by 3 bases, leaving 14 bases of the junction without a gene match.